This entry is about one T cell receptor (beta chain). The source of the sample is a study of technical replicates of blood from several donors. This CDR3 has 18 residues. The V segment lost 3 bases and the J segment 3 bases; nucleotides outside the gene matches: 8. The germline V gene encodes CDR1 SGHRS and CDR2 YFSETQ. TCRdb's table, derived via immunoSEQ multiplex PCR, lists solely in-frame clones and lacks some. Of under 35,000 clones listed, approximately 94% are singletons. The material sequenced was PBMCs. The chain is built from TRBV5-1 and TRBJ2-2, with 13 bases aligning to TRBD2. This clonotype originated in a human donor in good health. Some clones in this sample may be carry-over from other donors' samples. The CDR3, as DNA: TGCGCCAGCAGCTCCGGACTAGCGGGAGTCGTGTACACCGGGGAGCTGTTTTTT. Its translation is CASSSGLAGVVYTGELFF.